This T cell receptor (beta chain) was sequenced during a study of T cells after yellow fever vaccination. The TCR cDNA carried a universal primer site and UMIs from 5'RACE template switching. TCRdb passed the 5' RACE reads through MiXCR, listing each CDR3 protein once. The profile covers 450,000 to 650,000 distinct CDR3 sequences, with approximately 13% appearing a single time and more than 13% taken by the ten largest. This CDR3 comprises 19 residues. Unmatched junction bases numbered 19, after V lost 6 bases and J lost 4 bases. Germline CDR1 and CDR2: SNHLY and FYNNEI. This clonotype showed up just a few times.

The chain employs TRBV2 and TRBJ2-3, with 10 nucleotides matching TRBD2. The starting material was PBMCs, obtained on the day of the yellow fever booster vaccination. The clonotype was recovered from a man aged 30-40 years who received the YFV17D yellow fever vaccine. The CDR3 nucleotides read TGTGCCAGCAGCGCGCAGGGGCTAGCGGGAGTATTGTATTCAGATACGCAGTATTTT. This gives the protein CASSAQGLAGVLYSDTQYF.